These T cell receptor beta chains were read from a single sample in a study of T cell repertoires in cytomegalovirus infection. Their recognized antigens are unknown. One entry per CDR3 protein, called by TCRdb with MiXCR from the reads. The profile shows about 830,000 distinct CDR3 sequences, roughly 33% of them singletons. The input for sequencing was cultured CD8+ T cells from PBMCs, taken from culture after CMV antigen stimulation. The receptors here all came from a human donor in good health (CMV status not recorded). Some clones in this sample may be carry-over from other donors' samples. Each CDR3 is given with its conserved first and last residue. The order of the fields is clone size, V gene, J gene, D gene, CDR3 protein, CDR3 DNA. A D gene is named only where the DNA matches it firmly. Not all rows give a size; the values are once, few, many and, for expanded clones, a class.

>few|TRBV27|TRBJ2-1|NA
CASSPAEHYNEQFF
TGTGCCAGCTCCCCGGCGGAACACTACAATGAGCAGTTCTTC
>few|TRBV19|TRBJ2-3|TRBD1
CASSRDRAQRAHTDTQYF
TGTGCCAGTAGTAGGGACAGAGCCCAAAGGGCACACACAGATACGCAGTATTTT
>NA|TRBV14|TRBJ2-6|NA
CASNRPGGTGANVLTF
TGTGCCAGCAACCGCCCCGGGGGAACTGGGGCCAACGTCCTGACTTTC
>NA|TRBV12-3/TRBV12-4|TRBJ2-3|NA
CVSTEGLFTSTDTQYF
TGTGTCAGCACCGAGGGACTGTTCACGAGCACAGATACGCAGTATTTT
>NA|TRBV19|TRBJ1-2|NA
CASSTGDTANYGYTF
TGTGCCAGTAGTACTGGGGACACCGCTAACTATGGCTACACCTTC
>many|TRBV27|TRBJ2-1|TRBD2
CASSLSGGVYNEQFF
TGTGCCAGCAGCTTGAGCGGGGGAGTCTACAATGAGCAGTTCTTC
>few|TRBV7-2|TRBJ2-3|TRBD2
CASSLDGSGGPDTQYF
TGTGCCAGCAGCTTAGACGGTAGCGGGGGGCCGGATACGCAGTATTTT
>NA|TRBV27|TRBJ2-2|TRBD1
CASSLIGGRTGELFF
TGTGCCAGCAGTTTAATAGGGGGCAGGACCGGGGAGCTGTTTTTT
>many|TRBV2|TRBJ1-5|NA
CASSSRTGYSNQPQHF
TGTGCCAGCAGTTCCAGGACGGGTTATAGCAATCAGCCCCAGCATTTT
>many|TRBV7-8|TRBJ1-5|NA
CASSYRGSYQPQHF
TGTGCCAGCAGTTACAGAGGCAGCTATCAGCCCCAGCATTTT
>NA|TRBV27|TRBJ1-5|NA
CASSPRGPGDQPQHF
TGTGCCAGCAGTCCGCGTGGACCAGGGGATCAGCCCCAGCATTTT
>NA|TRBV29-1|TRBJ1-2|NA
CSVEDREQRPYGYTF
TGCAGCGTTGAAGATCGAGAACAACGTCCCTATGGCTACACCTTC
>many|TRBV5-5|TRBJ2-1|TRBD2
CASSLGRSGGINEQFF
TGTGCCAGCAGCTTGGGGAGGTCGGGGGGAATCAATGAGCAGTTCTTC
>NA|TRBV4-1|TRBJ1-1|TRBD1
CASAGQGATLTLNTEAFF
TGCGCCAGCGCAGGACAGGGGGCAACTCTAACCCTGAACACTGAAGCTTTCTTT
>few|TRBV20-1|TRBJ1-1|NA
CSARDRGRGGGMNTEAFF
TGCAGTGCTAGAGATCGAGGCAGGGGAGGTGGGATGAACACTGAAGCTTTCTTT
>few|TRBV27|TRBJ2-5|NA
CASSLSPRDAIQETQYF
TGTGCCAGCAGTTTATCCCCCCGAGACGCTATCCAAGAGACCCAGTACTTC
>NA|TRBV12-3/TRBV12-4|TRBJ1-2|NA
CASSFFNNYGYTF
TGTGCCAGCAGTTTCTTCAACAACTATGGCTACACCTTC
>NA|TRBV12-3/TRBV12-4|TRBJ2-2|NA
CASSFGRGKAGELFF
TGTGCCAGCAGTTTCGGACGCGGGAAGGCCGGGGAGCTGTTTTTT
>many|TRBV6-6|TRBJ1-1|NA
CASSYSFGESLPGSNTEAFF
TGTGCCAGCAGTTACTCTTTCGGGGAATCTTTACCCGGTTCTAACACTGAAGCTTTCTTT
>once|TRBV10-2|TRBJ2-5|NA
CASNPFGPILGETQYF
TGCGCCAGCAACCCCTTCGGACCCATCTTGGGAGAGACCCAGTACTTC
>NA|TRBV2|TRBJ2-1|NA
CASSAVAGRNNEQFF
TGTGCCAGCAGTGCTGTTGCAGGGCGGAACAATGAGCAGTTCTTC
>many|TRBV7-2|TRBJ2-1|NA
CASKPSQSSYNEQFF
TGTGCCAGCAAGCCGTCTCAGAGCTCCTACAATGAGCAGTTCTTC
>few|TRBV7-9|TRBJ2-5|NA
CASSFTGEGVKTQYF
TGTGCCAGCAGCTTCACAGGGGAGGGCGTAAAGACCCAGTACTTC
>many|TRBV7-2|TRBJ1-1|NA
CASSFPYGTEAFF
TGTGCCAGCAGCTTCCCCTATGGCACTGAAGCTTTCTTT
>few|TRBV7-2|TRBJ2-1|NA
CASIPYGGPDEQFF
TGTGCCAGCATCCCCTACGGGGGGCCAGATGAGCAGTTCTTC
>NA|TRBV27|TRBJ2-1|NA
CASTLDGTVGNEQFF
TGTGCCAGCACTTTGGATGGGACGGTTGGGAATGAGCAGTTCTTC
>NA|TRBV7-3|TRBJ2-6|TRBD1
CASRRTGQGGGANVLTF
TGTGCCAGCAGACGAACCGGACAGGGAGGTGGGGCCAACGTCCTGACTTTC
>few|TRBV12-3/TRBV12-4|TRBJ2-7|NA
CASSPRGLYEQYF
TGTGCCAGCAGTCCCCGGGGCCTCTACGAGCAGTACTTC
>NA|TRBV12-3/TRBV12-4|TRBJ2-1|NA
CASSPLVNEQFF
TGTGCCAGCAGTCCCTTGGTCAATGAGCAGTTCTTC
>many|TRBV5-5|TRBJ1-2|NA
CASSSSAGTPGGGYTF
TGTGCCAGCAGCTCCTCTGCCGGGACTCCGGGCGGTGGCTACACCTTC
>NA|TRBV25-1|TRBJ1-1|TRBD1
CASSEWIQGQSTVAFF
TGTGCCAGCAGTGAATGGATACAGGGGCAGTCCACTGTAGCTTTCTTT
>NA|TRBV18|TRBJ2-1|NA
CASSPPFPISYNEQFF
TGTGCCAGCTCACCACCGTTCCCGATCTCCTACAATGAGCAGTTCTTC
>many|TRBV7-2|TRBJ2-1|NA
CASSQGRGGGYNEQFF
TGTGCCAGTTCCCAGGGGAGGGGGGGCGGATACAATGAGCAGTTCTTC
>once|TRBV6-6|TRBJ2-5|NA
CASSPRPQQETQYF
TGTGCCAGCAGCCCTCGCCCGCAGCAAGAGACCCAGTACTTC
>few|TRBV7-2|TRBJ2-3|NA
CASYRAGTQYF
TGTGCCAGCTACCGGGCGGGTACGCAGTATTTT
>NA|TRBV12-3/TRBV12-4|TRBJ2-3|NA
CATSWTATDTQYF
TGTGCCACCTCTTGGACAGCCACAGATACGCAGTATTTT
>many|TRBV12-3/TRBV12-4|TRBJ1-5|NA
CASSLSQGLFSNQPQHF
TGTGCCAGCAGTTTGTCTCAAGGCCTCTTTAGCAATCAGCCCCAGCATTTT
>NA|TRBV7-6|TRBJ1-5|NA
CASSEGYNQPQHF
TGTGCCAGCAGCGAGGGGTACAATCAGCCCCAGCATTTT
>NA|TRBV6-2/TRBV6-3|TRBJ1-6|TRBD1
CASSYGDRTDNSPLHF
TGTGCCAGCAGTTACGGGGACAGGACAGATAATTCACCCCTCCACTTT
>few|TRBV4-3|TRBJ2-5|NA
CASSQEGLRYQETQYF
TGCGCCAGCAGCCAAGAAGGACTGAGGTACCAAGAGACCCAGTACTTC
>NA|TRBV25-1|TRBJ2-5|NA
CASSEWMGQETQYF
TGTGCCAGCAGTGAATGGATGGGGCAGGAGACCCAGTACTTC
>many|TRBV12-3/TRBV12-4|TRBJ1-2|NA
CASSPTVNYGYTF
TGTGCCAGCAGCCCGACAGTCAACTATGGCTACACCTTC
>NA|TRBV24-1|TRBJ2-6|TRBD1
CATSGDSVILGANVLTF
TGTGCCACCAGTGGGGACAGTGTGATTTTGGGGGCCAACGTCCTGACTTTC
>few|TRBV6-5|TRBJ2-1|TRBD1
CASSIGQGFRNEQFF
TGTGCCAGCAGTATCGGACAGGGGTTTAGGAATGAGCAGTTCTTC
>NA|TRBV5-1|TRBJ1-2|TRBD1
CASSYETGIVYGYTF
TGCGCCAGCAGCTATGAGACAGGGATTGTCTATGGCTACACCTTC
>NA|TRBV29-1|TRBJ2-1|NA
CSVSLMEDEQFF
TGCAGCGTGTCCCTTATGGAAGACGAGCAGTTCTTC
>few|TRBV27|TRBJ1-2|TRBD1
CASSQVPGRGRFYGYTF
TGTGCCAGCAGCCAAGTCCCGGGCAGGGGGAGATTCTATGGCTACACCTTC
>few|TRBV28|TRBJ1-2|TRBD1
CASSVWDREGYGYTF
TGTGCCAGCAGTGTCTGGGACAGGGAGGGCTATGGCTACACCTTC
>few|TRBV7-8|TRBJ2-3|TRBD1
CASSPLGGQDTQYF
TGTGCCAGCAGCCCCTTAGGGGGCCAAGATACGCAGTATTTT